A single sample gave rise to the 21 T cell receptor beta chains below, sequenced in a study of shared clonotypes between healthy human individuals. CD45RO-negative cells were positively selected for CCR7, leaving out terminally differentiated effector memory CD45RA+ cells. TCRdb's copy holds only in-frame clones and misses some; the assay was immunoSEQ multiplex PCR. The sample carries about 2.2 million clones, about 93% recorded once. The sequenced sample was naive CD8+ T cells from PBMCs. The source of these receptors is a man between 18 and 29 years old in good health. Some clones in this sample may be carry-over from other donors' samples.

This rearrangement joins TRBV4-3 to TRBJ2-1; either TRBD1 or TRBD2 may supply D (5 bases each). This CDR3 has 17 residues. Germline assignment: CDR1 LGHNA and CDR2 YSLEER. With 0 bases removed from V and 4 bases from J, the gap between germline ends came to 16 bases. The CDR3 nucleotides are TGCGCCAGCAGCCAAGAGTTGGAGCAGGGAGCTTACAATGAGCAGTTCTTC. Amino acids: CASSQELEQGAYNEQFF.

This chain joins TRBV6-1 and TRBJ2-7; D is unresolved. Germline CDR1 reads MNHNS; CDR2 reads SASEGT. The ends were cut back, 1 base at V and 3 bases at J, with 13 bases in the middle. The CDR3 sequence is 15 residues long. This chain's CDR3 is CASSEGGLAVYEQYF. The CDR3 coding sequence is TGTGCCAGCAGTGAAGGTGGCTTAGCAGTCTACGAGCAGTACTTC.

CDR3 residues: CASSAAGGREKLFF. The CDR3 region has the DNA TGTGCCAGCAGTGCGGCAGGGGGGCGGGAAAAACTGTTTTTT. This chain links TRBV6-5 with TRBJ1-4, with 7 nucleotides matching TRBD1. The V gene end was trimmed by 5 bases and the J gene end by 8 bases; junction bases not matched to a gene: 8. CDR3 length: 14 amino acids. Germline lookup yields CDR1 MNHEY and CDR2 SVGAGI.

The J gene is TRBJ1-1, the V gene TRBV27, with 7 bases fitting TRBD1. CDR1 is MNHEY and CDR2 is SMNVEV in the germline V gene (reference sequence). The ends lost 5 bases at V and 3 bases at J; junction bases unmatched: 6. This CDR3 comprises 14 residues. The CDR3 DNA is TGTGCCAGCAGTCCTCGGGACAGACACACTGAAGCTTTCTTT. Translating gives CASSPRDRHTEAFF.

Note on this clone: Additional DNA sequences in this sample encode the identical CDR3. The chain combines TRBV9 with TRBJ2-1; 10 nucleotides agree with TRBD1. V shed 3 bases and J 5 bases; nucleotides not matched to a gene: 5. From germline, CDR1 is SGDLS and CDR2 YYNGEE. There are 15 residues in the CDR3. CDR3: CASSGPGTGDNEQFF. CDR3 coding DNA: TGTGCCAGCAGCGGCCCCGGGACAGGGGACAATGAGCAGTTCTTC.

The chain combines TRBV10-2 with TRBJ2-7; tentatively, D is TRBD1 (5 bases). V was cut by 8 bases and J by 5 bases, with 10 bases left in between. This CDR3 region has 11 residues. Germline V gene data show CDR1 as WSHSY and CDR2 as SAAADI. DNA of the CDR3: TGCGCCAGCTCCGACAGTGACGAGCAGTACTTC. Translating it yields CASSDSDEQYF.

The chain uses TRBV9 and TRBJ2-7; 13 nucleotides line up with TRBD2. Germline values: CDR1 SGDLS, CDR2 YYNGEE. This CDR3 is 16 amino acids long. V lost 0 bases and J lost 5; bases outside the gene matches: 5. CDR3 DNA: TGTGCCAGCAGCGTAGTGGGACTAGCGGGAACCGACGAGCAGTACTTC. Translation: CASSVVGLAGTDEQYF.

Turning to this clone: Other DNA sequences in the sample encode the same CDR3. The CDR3, as DNA: TGTGCCAGCAGCCCGCAGGGCACTGAAGCTTTCTTT. It codes for CASSPQGTEAFF. This chain connects TRBV7-9 to TRBJ1-1; the D gene is possibly TRBD1 (5 bases). V lost 5 bases to trimming and J lost 4 bases, with 8 bases between them. The CDR3 sequence is 12 residues long. In germline, CDR1 is SEHNR, CDR2 FQNEAQ (reference sequence).

The chain employs TRBV27 and TRBJ1-1; 8 bases agree with TRBD1. Germline assignment: CDR1 MNHEY and CDR2 SMNVEV (reference sequence). The V segment lost 4 bases and the J segment 6 bases; nucleotides outside the gene matches: 7. This CDR3 comprises 14 residues. The CDR3: CASSWTGTLAEAFF. DNA for the CDR3: TGTGCCAGCAGTTGGACAGGGACGTTGGCTGAAGCTTTCTTT.

This chain connects TRBV5-4 to TRBJ2-1, with 11 nucleotides matching TRBD2. From germline, CDR1 is SGHNT and CDR2 YYREEE (reference sequence). There are 15 residues in the CDR3. Trimming at V came to 3 bases and at J to 6 bases, leaving 5 bases not matched to a gene. This chain's CDR3 is CASSSRLAGGNEQFF. The CDR3 nucleotides are TGTGCCAGCAGCTCGAGGCTAGCGGGGGGCAATGAGCAGTTCTTC.

This sequence joins TRBV27 and TRBJ2-1; 12 bases are a match to TRBD2. CDR1 is MNHEY, CDR2 SMNVEV, per germline (reference sequence). CDR3 length: 13 residues. Trimming removed 3 bases from V and 13 bases from J; junction bases left unmatched: 4. CDR3 region: CASSFPSGRDQFF. CDR3 sequence (DNA): TGTGCCAGCAGTTTTCCTAGCGGGAGGGATCAGTTCTTC.

The V and J genes are TRBV10-3 and TRBJ2-7; TRBD1 might be the D (5 bases). The germline V and J ends were trimmed by 4 bases and 6 bases, with 10 bases remaining between them. In germline, CDR1 is ENHRY, CDR2 SYGVKD. The CDR3 has 12 amino acids. DNA of the CDR3: TGTGCCATCAGTGGGGCAGGGTTCGAGCAGTACTTC. Its translation is CAISGAGFEQYF.

The gene calls are TRBV7-2 and TRBJ1-1; D may be TRBD1 (5 bases). CDR1 is SGHTA, CDR2 FQGNSA, per germline. The V end was cut by 6 bases, the J end by 2 bases, with 10 bases between. This CDR3 has 13 residues. The CDR3 DNA is TGTGCCAGCAGTCCGGGGCTAAACACTGAAGCTTTCTTT. It translates to CASSPGLNTEAFF.

The rearrangement uses TRBV5-6 and TRBJ2-2; 8 bases line up with TRBD1. V shed 0 bases, J shed 7 bases, and the junction held 8 bases outside the gene matches. The CDR3 loop spans 16 amino acids. From germline, CDR1 is SGHDT and CDR2 YYEEEE. The CDR3 is CASSLARQGAFGELFF. CDR3 in DNA: TGTGCCAGCAGCTTGGCTCGGCAGGGGGCTTTCGGGGAGCTGTTTTTT.

The chain couples TRBV9 to TRBJ1-5; 10 bases map to TRBD1. The CDR3 is made up of 14 amino acids. CDR1 is SGDLS, CDR2 YYNGEE, per germline. J gave up 9 bases and V 3 bases, and 6 bases lay outside the gene matches. CDR3 region: CASSGGTGDRPQHF. CDR3 in DNA: TGTGCCAGCAGCGGCGGGACAGGGGATCGGCCCCAGCATTTT.

The V call is TRBV28, the J call TRBJ2-1; maybe TRBD1 (6 bases). Between the trimmed V and J ends, which lost 7 bases and 1 base, there was a span of 11 bases. Germline-derived CDR1 and CDR2 are MDHEN and SYDVKM. The CDR3 has 14 amino acids. CDR3 DNA sequence: TGTGCCAGCAACTTACAGGGTTCCTACAATGAGCAGTTCTTC. Protein sequence: CASNLQGSYNEQFF.

In the case of this clone: The same CDR3 arises from other DNA sequences in this sample as well. The gene calls are TRBV6-5 and TRBJ1-2; D is undetermined. This CDR3 is 14 amino acids long. CDR1 and CDR2 from the germline V gene are MNHEY and SVGAGI. Trimming removed 0 bases at V and 7 bases at J, with 12 bases between. The DNA of the CDR3 is TGTGCCAGCAGTTACTCGGAGGGAGTAGGTGGCTACACCTTC. Its protein product is CASSYSEGVGGYTF.

The chain has TRBV6-5 and TRBJ1-5, with 8 bases that match TRBD1. V dropped 0 bases and J dropped 6; count of bases not matched to a gene: 4. This CDR3 has 15 residues. Germline V CDR1 and CDR2: MNHEY, SVGAGI. CDR3 residues: CASSYSRQGTQPQHF. The CDR3 region has the DNA TGTGCCAGCAGTTACTCGAGACAGGGGACTCAGCCCCAGCATTTT.

The chain uses TRBV14 and TRBJ1-2; TRBD1 agrees at 7 bases. With V trimmed by 8 bases and J by 7 bases, 10 bases remained unmatched. This CDR3 has 13 amino acids. CDR1 SGHDN and CDR2 FVKESK come from the germline V gene. Here the CDR3 reads CASSIGGLSGYTF. The CDR3 DNA is TGTGCCAGCTCTATAGGGGGCCTCTCTGGCTACACCTTC.

The chain couples TRBV9 to TRBJ2-7, with 11 bases fitting TRBD2. CDR3 length: 12 amino acids. Germline values: CDR1 SGDLS, CDR2 YYNGEE. Trimming at V came to 7 bases and at J to 4 bases, leaving 1 base not matched to a gene. The CDR3 bases are TGTGCCAGCGGGACTAGCGGATACGAGCAGTACTTC. Residues: CASGTSGYEQYF.

The chain recombines TRBV27 with TRBJ2-4; unclear D gene. The germline V and J ends were trimmed by 8 bases and 4 bases, with 12 bases remaining between them. The CDR3 extends over 13 amino acids. The V gene's germline CDR1 is MNHEY and CDR2 SMNVEV (reference sequence). The CDR3 loop reads CASSESLKNIQYF. The CDR3 DNA sequence: TGTGCCAGCTCGGAGAGCCTAAAAAACATTCAGTACTTC.